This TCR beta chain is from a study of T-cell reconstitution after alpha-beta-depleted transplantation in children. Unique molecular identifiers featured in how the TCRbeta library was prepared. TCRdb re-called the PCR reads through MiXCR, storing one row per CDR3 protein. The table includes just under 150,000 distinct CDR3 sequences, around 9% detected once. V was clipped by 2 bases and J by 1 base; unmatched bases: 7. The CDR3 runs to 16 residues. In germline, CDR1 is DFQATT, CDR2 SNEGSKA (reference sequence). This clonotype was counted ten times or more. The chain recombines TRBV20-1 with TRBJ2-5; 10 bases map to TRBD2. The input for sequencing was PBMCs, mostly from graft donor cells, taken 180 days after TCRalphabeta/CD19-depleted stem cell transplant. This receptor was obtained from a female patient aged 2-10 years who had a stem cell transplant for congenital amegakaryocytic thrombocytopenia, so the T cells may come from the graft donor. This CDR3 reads CSARPGLAVAQETQYF. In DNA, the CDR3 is TGCAGTGCTAGACCCGGACTAGCGGTGGCCCAAGAGACCCAGTACTTC.